This TCR beta chain was identified during a study of spatial heterogeneity in lung cancer. About the research overall: Averaged across combinations, each unique TCR and UMI pairing appeared more than ten times in raw reads, which were uncorrected. General study findings and limits: Mutation counts in tumors were tracked by counts of expanded intratumoral alpha and beta TCRs.

The V and J ends lost 1 base and 8 bases, in that order; junction bases with no gene match: 7. From germline, CDR1 is SEHNR and CDR2 FQNEAQ (reference sequence). This CDR3 is 15 amino acids long. Individual TCR cDNA molecules each bore their own unique molecular identifier. Each CDR3 protein gets one entry after TCRdb re-called the 5' RACE reads with MiXCR. The sample carries more than 2,000 distinct CDR3 sequences, around 2.3% recorded once. The time point was: sample taken at primary tumor resection. This clonotype is medium-sized by share. Antigen: not known. The material was lung tumor tissue, obtained at surgery. This TCR came from a male donor with early-stage non-small cell lung cancer. J is TRBJ2-1 and V is TRBV7-9, with 8 positions matching TRBD2. The CDR3, as DNA: TGTGCCAGCAGCTTAGACAGCGGGAGTAGCGATGAGCAGTTCTTC. It yields the protein CASSLDSGSSDEQFF.